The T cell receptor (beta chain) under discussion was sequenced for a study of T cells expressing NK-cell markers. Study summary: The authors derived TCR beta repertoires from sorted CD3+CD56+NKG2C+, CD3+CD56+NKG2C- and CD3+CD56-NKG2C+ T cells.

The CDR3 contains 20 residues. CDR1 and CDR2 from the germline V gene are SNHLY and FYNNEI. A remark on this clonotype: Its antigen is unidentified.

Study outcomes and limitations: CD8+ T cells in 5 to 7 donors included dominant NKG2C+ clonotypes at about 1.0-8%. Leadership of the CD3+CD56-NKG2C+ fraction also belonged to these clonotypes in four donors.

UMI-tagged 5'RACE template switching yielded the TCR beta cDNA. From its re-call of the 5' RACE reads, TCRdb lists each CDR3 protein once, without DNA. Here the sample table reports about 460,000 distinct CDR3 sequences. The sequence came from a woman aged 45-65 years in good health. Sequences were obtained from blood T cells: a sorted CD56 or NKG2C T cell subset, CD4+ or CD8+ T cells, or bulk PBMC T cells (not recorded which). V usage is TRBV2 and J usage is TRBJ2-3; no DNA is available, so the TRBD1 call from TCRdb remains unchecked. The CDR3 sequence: CASSEAVITPGTGDIDTQYF.